The 9 T cell receptor beta chains given below trace back to one sample, sequenced in a study of identical twins. TCRdb ran MiXCR on the 5' RACE reads and lists one entry per CDR3 protein. This table holds roughly 1,500,000 distinct CDR3 sequences, roughly a third found once. Sample: cord blood. The receptors stem from a newborn girl in good health.

A few counts support this clonotype. This chain joins TRBV29-1 and TRBJ2-3; weak D call: TRBD1 (8 bases). The CDR3 runs to 15 residues. Per the germline V gene, CDR1 is SQVTM and CDR2 is ANQGSEA. V dropped 5 bases and J dropped 3 bases, with 18 bases sitting between them. The CDR3 spells CSVNGGQGGTDTQYF. The CDR3 bases are TGCAGCGTTAATGGCGGACAGGGAGGGACAGATACGCAGTATTTT.

On this clonotype itself: A clone one base away is much larger, so this may be a read error. V usage is TRBV20-1 and J usage is TRBJ2-1; D perhaps matches TRBD2 (5 bases). CDR1 is DFQATT and CDR2 is SNEGSKA in the germline V gene (reference sequence). V was clipped by 8 bases and J by 0 bases, with 11 bases between them. The CDR3 consists of 13 residues. The CDR3 protein is CSTGSSSYNEQFF. CDR3 bases: TGCAGTACGGGGTCGAGCTCCTACAATGAGCAGTTCTTC.

A few counts support this clonotype. J is TRBJ2-7 and V is TRBV6-1; TRBD2 is a possible D gene (5 bases). The CDR3 contains 11 residues. Trimming pared 7 bases from V and 2 bases from J, leaving 6 bases between. The V gene's germline CDR1 is MNHNS and CDR2 SASEGT. The DNA for the CDR3 is TGTGCCAGCATGACTACCTACGAGCAGTACTTC. It translates to CASMTTYEQYF.

This clonotype came up a few times. This chain connects TRBV2 to TRBJ1-4; D gene unclear. Germline V gene sequence: CDR1 SNHLY, CDR2 FYNNEI. The length of the CDR3 is 14 residues. V shed 4 bases and J shed 4 bases, with 10 bases lying between them. DNA for the CDR3: TGTGCCAGCAGTGGATCCAGGTTTAATGAAAAACTGTTTTTT. It yields the protein CASSGSRFNEKLFF.

The chain has TRBV12-3 or TRBV12-4 and TRBJ1-2; D is possibly TRBD1 (5 bases). The CDR3 loop spans 15 amino acids. Trimming stripped 5 bases from V and 3 bases from J, with 16 bases between. In nucleotides, the CDR3 is TGTGCCAGCAGTGGGACGGGAAATGCTGACTATGGCTACACCTTC. It translates to CASSGTGNADYGYTF.

This clonotype appeared a few times. The rearrangement links TRBV28 to TRBJ1-5; tentative D call: TRBD1 (6 bases). The CDR3 extends over 15 amino acids. CDR1 and CDR2 from the germline V gene are MDHEN and SYDVKM. V gave up 7 bases and J gave up 6 bases, with 19 bases separating them. CDR3 sequence (DNA): TGTGCCAGCACCTTCGGAGACAGGCCCCCTCAGCCCCAGCATTTT. Its translation: CASTFGDRPPQPQHF.

V and J are TRBV28 and TRBJ1-4; a possible D gene is TRBD1 (6 bases). The CDR3 has 14 amino acids. Germline V gene sequence: CDR1 MDHEN, CDR2 SYDVKM. Trimming left V 6 bases short and J 7 bases short, with 15 bases between. The CDR3 region has the DNA TGTGCCAGCAGAGGGACAAACTCGGGTGAAAAACTGTTTTTT. Its protein product is CASRGTNSGEKLFF.

The chain uses TRBV20-1 and TRBJ2-1; TRBD1 matches at 10 bases. This CDR3 is 13 amino acids long. Per germline, CDR1 DFQATT and CDR2 SNEGSKA (reference sequence). The J segment lost 9 bases and the V segment lost 6 bases, leaving 8 bases of the junction unmatched. The CDR3 is CSAPRTGGFEQFF. CDR3 nucleotide sequence: TGCAGTGCCCCCAGGACAGGGGGATTTGAGCAGTTCTTC.

The chain recombines TRBV5-4 with TRBJ1-4; no clear D. Germline V gene sequence: CDR1 SGHNT, CDR2 YYREEE (reference sequence). This CDR3 spans 16 amino acids. Trimming shortened V by 2 bases and J by 5 bases, and 16 bases separated the two germline ends. DNA for the CDR3: TGTGCCAGCAGCTTTTCCCCAGCGGGTCGGAATGAAAAACTGTTTTTT. It encodes CASSFSPAGRNEKLFF. Variable domain in full (rest from reference TRBV5-4 and TRBJ1-4): ETGVTQSPTHLIKTRGQQVTLRCSSQSGHNTVSWYQQALGQGPQFIFQYYREEENGRGNFPPRFSGLQFPNYSSELNVNALELDDSALYLCASSFSPAGRNEKLFFGSGTQLSVL.